The rows below give T cell receptor beta chains drawn from one sample of a study of shared clonotypes between healthy human individuals. TCRdb keeps only in-frame clones here, not all; method: immunoSEQ multiplex PCR. The sample holds some 500,000 clones, roughly 85% seen once. The material sequenced was PBMCs. These receptor sequences come from a middle-aged woman in good health. Some clones in this sample may be carry-over from other donors' samples. Both conserved end residues are part of each CDR3. A D gene is named only where the DNA matches it firmly. Clone size is stated in some rows and not others, as once, few, many or a class when expanded.

TGTGCCAGCCGGCCCGGACAGGGCAGCTACGAGCAGTACTTC CASRPGQGSYEQYF TRBV6-1 14 - TRBD1 TRBJ2-7
TGTGCCAGCAGTTACGGGTCAAACAATGAGCAGTTCTTC CASSYGSNNEQFF TRBV6-6 13 few - TRBJ2-1
TGTGCCAGCAGCCCCCCTAGCGGGAGGGTGGATACGCAGTATTTT CASSPPSGRVDTQYF TRBV5-4 15 - TRBD2 TRBJ2-3
TGTGCCAGCAGCTTCCCCGGGAGTGCTTACGAGCAGTACTTC CASSFPGSAYEQYF TRBV7-8 14 - - TRBJ2-7
TGTGCCAGCAGTCCTGTAGGGGGGTACTATGGCTACACCTTC CASSPVGGYYGYTF TRBV27 14 - - TRBJ1-2
TGTGCCAGCAGTGATGAGGGTCTCGAGCAGTACTTC CASSDEGLEQYF TRBV2 12 once - TRBJ2-7
TGTGCCAGCAGTTCCCAGGGGGGGAATGAGCAGTTCTTC CASSSQGGNEQFF TRBV28 13 once - TRBJ2-1
TGTGCCAGCAGTTTGTCTAGCGGATGGGCCGGGGAGCTGTTTTTT CASSLSSGWAGELFF TRBV27 15 - TRBD2 TRBJ2-2
TGTGCCAGCAGCTACCCCACAGGGGTCACCGGGGAGCTGTTTTTT CASSYPTGVTGELFF TRBV5-8 15 - TRBD1 TRBJ2-2
TGCGCCAGCAGCGGGGGACGTCCCTACGAGCAGTACTTC CASSGGRPYEQYF TRBV5-1 13 - - TRBJ2-7
TGTGCCAGCAGTGTACGCCGATTTAACACTGAAGCTTTCTTT CASSVRRFNTEAFF TRBV6-1 14 few - TRBJ1-1
TGTGCCAGCAGTTACTCTAGGGGCCAGAATGAAAAACTGTTTTTT CASSYSRGQNEKLFF TRBV6-6 15 - - TRBJ1-4
TGTGCCAGCAGTTTGAATCAGGGGAGGAATTATGGCTACACCTTC CASSLNQGRNYGYTF TRBV28 15 - - TRBJ1-2
TGTGCCAGCAGCCCCACTATGAGTTATTCCTACAATGAGCAGTTCTTC CASSPTMSYSYNEQFF TRBV11-2 16 - - TRBJ2-1
TGTGCCAGCAGTGTAGGGGGCCTGAGGGGCTACACCTTC CASSVGGLRGYTF TRBV6-6 13 - TRBD1 TRBJ1-2
TGTGCCAGCAGCTTAATAGGGGAGACCCAGTACTTC CASSLIGETQYF TRBV7-3 12 - - TRBJ2-5
TGTGCCAGCTCACCATCCAGGGTTCCCAACAATGAGCAGTTCTTC CASSPSRVPNNEQFF TRBV18 15 - - TRBJ2-1
TGTGCCAGCAGCTTGGGCGGAGGGATCCTCGGGGAGCAGTACTTC CASSLGGGILGEQYF TRBV5-5 15 - - TRBJ2-7
TGTGCCAGCCCACCGGGACTAGCGGGAGATGAGCAGTTCTTC CASPPGLAGDEQFF TRBV2 14 - TRBD2 TRBJ2-1
TGTGCCAGCAGGCGATATGCTGAGCAGTTCTTC CASRRYAEQFF TRBV6-5 11 - - TRBJ2-1
TGTGCCAGCAGCTTAGCGGGGCAGGGGTTCTACGAGCAGTACTTC CASSLAGQGFYEQYF TRBV7-2 15 - - TRBJ2-7
TGTGCCAGCAGCCCCACAGGGGGAGGAAACACCATATATTTT CASSPTGGGNTIYF TRBV27 14 - TRBD1 TRBJ1-3
TGTGCCAGCAGCCCGGCAGATAATCCTTATGGCTACACCTTC CASSPADNPYGYTF TRBV13 14 - - TRBJ1-2
TGTGCCAGCAGCTTGTCTGCCTCAACGGGCGGCAATTCACCCCTCCACTTT CASSLSASTGGNSPLHF TRBV5-4 17 - - TRBJ1-6
TGTGCCAGCAGCCGACAGGGGGTAAGGTACGAGCAGTACTTC CASSRQGVRYEQYF TRBV11-2 14 - TRBD1 TRBJ2-7
TGTGCCAGCAGCTTCCAAGGGACAGCCTATGGCTACACCTTC CASSFQGTAYGYTF TRBV7-9 14 - TRBD1 TRBJ1-2
TGTGCCATCACTCGGGACAGGGAAGAGACCCAGTACTTC CAITRDREETQYF TRBV10-3 13 few TRBD1 TRBJ2-5
TGTGCCAGCAGCGACCCAACAGCTAACTATGGCTACACCTTC CASSDPTANYGYTF TRBV9 14 many - TRBJ1-2
TGTGCCAGCAGCTTGACTGGGGGGGAGACCCAGTACTTC CASSLTGGETQYF TRBV7-2 13 - - TRBJ2-5
TGTGCCAGCAGCGTGGGCCAGGCAAGCAGCACAGATACGCAGTATTTT CASSVGQASSTDTQYF TRBV9 16 - - TRBJ2-3
TGTGCCAGCAGCCCTCCGAGGGGCACCGGGGAGCTGTTTTTT CASSPPRGTGELFF TRBV9 14 - - TRBJ2-2
TGCGCCAGCAGTGAGTCCGGTGCGGTAGATACGCAGTATTTT CASSESGAVDTQYF TRBV10-1 14 - - TRBJ2-3